One and the same sample provided the 15 T cell receptor beta chains below, sequenced in a study of T cells in Graves' hyperthyroidism and ophthalmopathy (dated by TCRdb to between 2018 and 2020). The library relied on multiplex PCR. The sequencing machine was an Illumina HiSeq 2000. The TCR beta CDR3 regions were amplified from RNA transcripts. A first-round RT-PCR of the TCR CDR3 used the HTBI primer set with the Qiagen OneStep RT-PCR kit. Clones were called with MiXCR by TCRdb after fastp trimmed the public reads at Q25, and only in-frame beta chains were retained. Each entry is one CDR3 protein sequence, shown with its most common DNA and genes. The sample records a few hundred thousand distinct CDR3 sequences, approximately 13% of which are singletons. The ten largest clones capture under 25% of the sample. What was sequenced was blood. Receptors were obtained from a young man with Graves' hyperthyroidism that later progressed to Graves' ophthalmopathy.

This chain uses TRBV12-3 or TRBV12-4 with TRBJ2-1; TRBD2 matches 13 bases. V lost 1 base to trimming and J lost 10 bases; unmatched junction nucleotides: 7. The CDR3 runs to 16 residues. CDR3 sequence: CASSLGLAGGLWEQFF. The CDR3 region has the DNA TGTGCCAGCAGTTTAGGACTAGCGGGGGGACTATGGGAGCAGTTCTTC.

This clonotype was counted ten times or more. As DNA, the CDR3 is TGTGCCAGCAGCTCGGACAGGGGGTTGGGTGAGCAGTACTTC. This sequence encodes CASSSDRGLGEQYF. V is TRBV7-9 and J is TRBJ2-7; 10 nucleotides match TRBD1. V trimming: 4 bases; J trimming: 7 bases; junction bases outside the gene matches: 7. Germline CDR1 is SEHNR and CDR2 is FQNEAQ (reference sequence). CDR3 length equals 14 residues. Filled out from reference TRBV7-9 and TRBJ2-7, the complete variable domain reads DTGVSQNPRHKITKRGQNVTFRCDPISEHNRLYWYRQTLGQGPEFLTYFQNEAQLEKSRLLSDRFSAERPKGSFSTLEIQRTEQGDSAMYLCASSSDRGLGEQYFGPGTRLTVT.

The J gene is TRBJ1-5, the V gene TRBV29-1, with 8 bases matching TRBD1. The CDR3 is 13 residues long. J was trimmed by 4 bases and V by 4 bases; bases with no gene match: 3. Germline V gives CDR1 SQVTM, CDR2 ANQGSEA. CDR3 residues: CSVGQGANQPQHF. Here the CDR3 DNA reads TGCAGCGTTGGGCAGGGGGCGAATCAGCCCCAGCATTTT. Filled out from reference TRBV29-1 and TRBJ1-5, the complete variable domain reads SAVISQKPSRDICQRGTSLTIQCQVDSQVTMMFWYRQQPGQSLTLIATANQGSEATYESGFVIDKFPISRPNLTFSTLTVSNMSPEDSSIYLCSVGQGANQPQHFGDGTRLSIL.

A few counts support this clonotype. This chain connects TRBV19 to TRBJ1-2; 8 bases match TRBD1. Germline values: CDR1 LNHDA, CDR2 SQIVND (reference sequence). The ends lost 7 bases at V and 6 bases at J; junction bases unmatched: 7. The CDR3 is 13 residues long. CDR3 residues: CASKATGADGYTF. CDR3 nucleotide sequence: TGTGCCAGTAAGGCGACAGGGGCAGATGGCTACACCTTC. Full variable domain (outside the CDR3, taken from reference TRBV19 and TRBJ1-2): DGGITQSPKYLFRKEGQNVTLSCEQNLNHDAMYWYRQDPGQGLRLIYYSQIVNDFQKGDIAEGYSVSREKKESFPLTVTSAQKNPTAFYLCASKATGADGYTFGSGTRLTVV.

V usage is TRBV5-5 and J usage is TRBJ2-5; 10 bases agree with TRBD2. Germline CDR1 and CDR2: SGHKS and YYEKEE (reference sequence). The CDR3 loop spans 16 amino acids. V shed 0 bases, J shed 7 bases, and the junction held 9 bases outside the gene matches. CDR3: CASSLGVAGGPGTQYF. The CDR3 DNA reads TGTGCCAGCAGCTTGGGAGTAGCGGGGGGCCCAGGGACCCAGTACTTC.

This clonotype was detected ten times or more. V is TRBV27 and J is TRBJ2-3; D is uncertain. Trimming took off 6 bases at V and 1 base at J, with 8 bases between the two ends. Germline CDR1 is MNHEY and CDR2 is SMNVEV (reference sequence). The CDR3 has 13 residues. The CDR3 DNA reads TGTGCCAGCAGCTACAAGCGCACAGATACGCAGTATTTT. Translating it yields CASSYKRTDTQYF.

In its sample, this clonotype was seen many times. The chain employs TRBV6-6 and TRBJ2-7; 10 nucleotides line up with TRBD1. CDR3 length: 16 residues. V gave up 0 bases and J gave up 2 bases; unmatched junction bases: 4. The V gene's germline CDR1 is MNHNY and CDR2 SVGAGI (reference sequence). DNA for the CDR3: TGTGCCAGCAGTTACTCCGGGACAGGGGATCCCTACGAGCAGTACTTC. Residues: CASSYSGTGDPYEQYF.

This clonotype was found many times. The V gene is TRBV6-1, the J gene TRBJ2-1; 11 bases align to TRBD1. Germline V gene data show CDR1 as MNHNS and CDR2 as SASEGT. The ends lost 3 bases at V and 5 bases at J; junction bases unmatched: 3. The CDR3 contains 15 residues. The CDR3 sequence is CASSEGTGGNNEQFF. The CDR3 nucleotides read TGTGCCAGCAGTGAGGGGACAGGGGGAAACAATGAGCAGTTCTTC.

The chain links TRBV14 to TRBJ2-1; 10 nucleotides align to TRBD2. Germline V gene lookup returns CDR1 SGHDN and CDR2 FVKESK. The CDR3 covers 15 residues. V lost 5 bases and J lost 7; bases outside the gene matches: 8. CDR3 loop: CASSYTSGAGNEQFF. DNA of the CDR3: TGTGCCAGCAGCTACACTAGCGGGGCCGGGAATGAGCAGTTCTTC.

This clonotype showed up just a few times. The genes are TRBV7-2 and TRBJ2-5, with D tentatively TRBD1 (5 bases). Trimming removed 5 bases at V and 5 bases at J, with 18 bases between. CDR1 and CDR2 (germline): SGHTA, FQGNSA. The CDR3 length is 15 residues. CDR3 amino acids: CASSKQDGARETQYF. The CDR3 bases are TGTGCCAGCAGCAAACAAGATGGGGCGCGGGAGACCCAGTACTTC.

This clonotype was seen only a few times. This chain links TRBV12-3 or TRBV12-4 with TRBJ1-5; D is possibly TRBD1 (5 bases). The CDR3 is 13 residues long. With 2 bases removed from V and 9 bases from J, the gap between germline ends came to 11 bases. This CDR3 reads CASSLREGRPQHF. CDR3 nucleotide sequence: TGTGCCAGCAGTTTACGAGAGGGGAGGCCCCAGCATTTT.

This clonotype was detected ten times or more. The CDR3: CASSFGTISGNTIYF. CDR3 DNA sequence: TGTGCCAGCAGTTTTGGGACGATCTCTGGAAACACCATATATTTT. This chain links TRBV12-3 or TRBV12-4 with TRBJ1-3, with D tentatively TRBD1 (5 bases). The ends were cut back, 3 bases at V and 0 bases at J, with 9 bases in the middle. CDR3 length: 15 residues.

This chain links TRBV19 with TRBJ2-2, with D unresolved. The ends were cut back, 5 bases at V and 6 bases at J, with 10 bases in the middle. Germline V gene data show CDR1 as LNHDA and CDR2 as SQIVND (reference sequence). This CDR3 region has 13 residues. The CDR3 DNA sequence: TGTGCCAGTAGTTTCCTCCGGGCCGGGGAGCTGTTTTTT. Its protein is CASSFLRAGELFF.

This clonotype has a handful of counts. The gene calls are TRBV7-9 and TRBJ1-4, with 7 bases lining up with TRBD1. Germline V CDR1 and CDR2: SEHNR, FQNEAQ (reference sequence). The CDR3 runs 14 residues. Trimming cost V 5 bases and J 5 bases; bases outside gene matches: 5. For the CDR3, the DNA is TGTGCCAGCAGCGGGGACAGATTAAATGAAAAACTGTTTTTT. Translation gives CASSGDRLNEKLFF.

This clonotype was seen many times. This chain links TRBV5-1 with TRBJ2-5; perhaps TRBD2 as D (6 bases). Germline values: CDR1 SGHRS, CDR2 YFSETQ. V lost 0 bases and J lost 4, with 10 bases in between. The CDR3 is made up of 14 amino acids. Here the CDR3 reads CASSLGRGGETQYF. For the CDR3, the DNA is TGCGCCAGCAGCTTGGGTAGGGGAGGAGAGACCCAGTACTTC. Full variable domain (outside the CDR3, taken from reference TRBV5-1 and TRBJ2-5): KAGVTQTPRYLIKTRGQQVTLSCSPISGHRSVSWYQQTPGQGLQFLFEYFSETQRNKGNFPGRFSGRQFSNSRSEMNVSTLELGDSALYLCASSLGRGGETQYFGPGTRLLVL.